These 21 T cell receptor beta chains were sequenced from one sample in a study of post-analysis software for immune sequencing data. Study outcomes and limitations: Roughly five TRBV segments occurring more often in patients than controls included TRBV5-6, TRBV5-1 and TRBV20-1.

Incorporated into the TCR beta cDNA libraries were unique molecular identifiers, which served to reduce PCR and sequencing biases. TCRdb independently ran MiXCR on the PCR reads; one entry per CDR3 protein. The table records about 560,000 distinct CDR3 sequences, 44% of them present only once. No antigen has been identified for these receptors. The specimen was blood. These TCRs come from a girl aged 10-17 years with multiple sclerosis.

This clonotype was detected only a few times. The CDR3 reads CASSLRGQGGETQYF. Here the CDR3 DNA reads TGTGCCAGCAGCTTACGGGGGCAAGGAGGAGAGACCCAGTACTTC. The V and J genes are TRBV7-7 and TRBJ2-7; D is possibly TRBD1 or TRBD2 (6 bases each). The DNA end favors TRBJ2-5, so the J call may be wrong. Germline CDR1 reads SSHAT; CDR2 reads FNYEAQ (reference sequence). The CDR3 sequence is 15 residues long.

This clonotype has only a few counts. The chain couples TRBV5-1 to TRBJ2-3, with 10 bases matching TRBD2. Germline values: CDR1 SGHRS, CDR2 YFSETQ. V lost 4 bases, J lost 4 bases, and 6 bases stayed unmatched. The CDR3 loop spans 15 amino acids. The CDR3 coding sequence is TGCGCCAGCAGCAAGGGAACTAGCGGGGCAGATACGCAGTATTTT. Its protein is CASSKGTSGADTQYF.

The CDR3 spells CSVVLGGELFF. The DNA of the CDR3 is TGCAGCGTTGTGTTAGGGGGGGAGCTGTTTTTT. The rearrangement links TRBV29-1 to TRBJ2-2; D unclear. The V gene's germline CDR1 is SQVTM and CDR2 ANQGSEA. Between the trimmed V and J ends, which lost 4 bases and 8 bases, there was a span of 8 bases. The CDR3 covers 11 residues.

In its sample, this clonotype was seen a few times. This chain links TRBV29-1 with TRBJ2-5; 8 nucleotides line up with TRBD1. The germline gives CDR1 SQVTM, CDR2 ANQGSEA. V shed 7 bases, J shed 3 bases, and the junction held 13 bases outside the gene matches. The CDR3 is 15 amino acids. The CDR3 is CSGTPGGEREETQYF. The CDR3 nucleotides are TGCAGCGGAACCCCAGGGGGCGAGAGGGAAGAGACCCAGTACTTC.

J is TRBJ2-7 and V is TRBV7-2; D may match TRBD1 or TRBD2 (6 bases each). Germline CDR1 reads SGHTA; CDR2 reads FQGNSA. Trimming removed 2 bases at V and 0 bases at J, with 14 bases between. This CDR3 is built from 16 residues. The CDR3 bases are TGTGCCAGCAGCTTAAGGGGGGCGGGCAGCTCCTACGAGCAGTACTTC. Amino acid sequence: CASSLRGAGSSYEQYF.

This chain connects TRBV29-1 to TRBJ2-1, with 7 positions matching TRBD1. Losses at the gene ends were 4 bases for V and 6 bases for J; bases not matched to a gene: 6. This CDR3 is built from 13 residues. The germline V gene has CDR1 SQVTM and CDR2 ANQGSEA. In DNA form, the CDR3 reads TGCAGCGTTGTTGGGACAGACTTCAATGAGCAGTTCTTC. This translates into CSVVGTDFNEQFF.

This chain links TRBV3-1 with TRBJ2-1; D is perhaps TRBD2 (6 bases). The CDR3 is made up of 16 amino acids. V gave up 0 bases and J gave up 7 bases, with 16 bases separating them. CDR1 is LGHDT and CDR2 is YNNKEL in the germline V gene (reference sequence). The CDR3 spells CASSQDGVGGGNEQFF. In nucleotides, the CDR3 is TGTGCCAGCAGCCAAGATGGGGTCGGGGGAGGAAATGAGCAGTTCTTC.

This clonotype was recorded a few times. The rearrangement uses TRBV20-1 and TRBJ2-7; D could derive from TRBD1 or TRBD2 (7 bases each). The V end lost 4 bases, the J end lost 4 bases, and 14 bases lay between the germline ends. This CDR3 has 13 amino acids. Germline loops: CDR1 DFQATT, CDR2 SNEGSKA (reference sequence). CDR3 sequence reads: CSANPGGGYEQYF. In DNA form, the CDR3 reads TGCAGTGCTAACCCAGGGGGGGGGTACGAGCAGTACTTC.

The V call is TRBV5-5, the J call TRBJ1-5; D gene ambiguous. Germline V CDR1 and CDR2: SGHKS, YYEKEE (reference sequence). Trimming left V 1 base short and J 12 bases short, with 14 bases between. This CDR3 contains 13 residues. The CDR3 sequence: CASSLSSIGLQHF. The CDR3 nucleotides are TGTGCCAGCAGCTTGTCGTCGATAGGTCTCCAGCATTTT.

The rearrangement uses TRBV3-1 and TRBJ1-1; D remains unclear. Germline assignment: CDR1 LGHDT and CDR2 YNNKEL (reference sequence). The CDR3 contains 13 residues. V lost 5 bases, J lost 5 bases, and 12 bases lay in between. For the CDR3, the DNA is TGTGCCAGCAGCTCGAAGGGAGGGACTGAAGCTTTCTTT. It specifies CASSSKGGTEAFF.

This clonotype was counted only a few times. The CDR3 loop is CASRASWGSDEQYF. In DNA, the CDR3 is TGTGCCAGCAGGGCTTCCTGGGGATCCGACGAGCAGTACTTC. The chain joins TRBV12-3 or TRBV12-4 to TRBJ2-7; D not resolved. Trimming left V 6 bases short and J 5 bases short, with 17 bases between. CDR3 length: 14 amino acids.

Only one count was recorded for this clonotype. The chain joins TRBV2 to TRBJ1-1; D is ambiguous. The germline V and J ends were trimmed by 7 bases and 7 bases, with 10 bases remaining between them. Germline CDR1 and CDR2: SNHLY and FYNNEI. CDR3 length: 11 amino acids. In DNA form, the CDR3 reads TGTGCCAGCATGAATCGGGGTGAAGCTTTCTTT. As protein: CASMNRGEAFF.

This clonotype came up a few times. The rearrangement uses TRBV29-1 and TRBJ2-4; D perhaps matches TRBD2 (6 bases). CDR1 is SQVTM and CDR2 is ANQGSEA in the germline V gene. V lost 5 bases, J lost 0 bases, and 8 bases lay in between. This CDR3 contains 13 residues. As DNA, the CDR3 is TGCAGCGTTCGAGCGGGAGCCAAAAACATTCAGTACTTC. Encoded protein: CSVRAGAKNIQYF. Using reference TRBV29-1 and TRBJ2-4 for the parts outside the CDR3, the full variable domain is SAVISQKPSRDICQRGTSLTIQCQVDSQVTMMFWYRQQPGQSLTLIATANQGSEATYESGFVIDKFPISRPNLTFSTLTVSNMSPEDSSIYLCSVRAGAKNIQYFGAGTRLSVL.

The chain couples TRBV5-1 to TRBJ1-2; perhaps TRBD1 as D (5 bases). The CDR3 contains 16 residues. Germline CDR1 reads SGHRS; CDR2 reads YFSETQ. The germline V and J ends were trimmed by 3 bases and 3 bases, with 18 bases remaining between them. The CDR3 DNA is TGCGCCAGCAGCTGGGGTATAAGGGGATTGGACTATGGCTACACCTTC. It is translated as CASSWGIRGLDYGYTF.

This chain links TRBV7-2 with TRBJ2-7; the D call may be TRBD1 or TRBD2 (5 bases each). This CDR3 comprises 11 residues. Trimming removed 4 bases at V and 10 bases at J, with 11 bases between. CDR1 is SGHTA, CDR2 FQGNSA, per germline. The CDR3 nucleotides read TGTGCCAGCAGCTCCCTGGGGGACCAGTACTTC. Translation gives CASSSLGDQYF.

This clonotype was picked up a small number of times. This rearrangement joins TRBV29-1 to TRBJ1-1, with no clear D. V dropped 5 bases and J dropped 1 base, with 8 bases sitting between them. This CDR3 comprises 12 residues. Germline-derived CDR1 and CDR2 are SQVTM and ANQGSEA. The CDR3: CSVTDGNTEAFF. CDR3 sequence (DNA): TGCAGCGTTACCGACGGGAACACTGAAGCTTTCTTT.

This clonotype showed up just a few times. The chain recombines TRBV6-5 with TRBJ2-6, with no clear D. Germline loops: CDR1 MNHEY, CDR2 SVGAGI. The CDR3 contains 16 residues. The germline V and J ends were trimmed by 7 bases and 0 bases, with 13 bases remaining between them. This CDR3 reads CASTGRSDSGANVLTF. The CDR3 nucleotides read TGTGCCAGCACGGGCAGGTCTGACTCTGGGGCCAACGTCCTGACTTTC.

The chain employs TRBV24-1 and TRBJ1-2; 8 nucleotides line up with TRBD1. CDR3 length: 16 residues. Unmatched junction bases numbered 6, after V lost 4 bases and J lost 0 bases. The germline gives CDR1 KGHDR, CDR2 SFDVKD. For the CDR3, the DNA is TGTGCCACCAGTGAAGTGGGACAGGCACCTAACTATGGCTACACCTTC. It codes for CATSEVGQAPNYGYTF.

This sequence joins TRBV6-2 or TRBV6-3 and TRBJ2-7, with no clear D. Germline CDR1 is MNHEY and CDR2 is SVGEGT. The CDR3 extends over 12 amino acids. Trimming left V 7 bases short and J 0 bases short, with 7 bases between. The CDR3 DNA sequence: TGTGCCAGCACCCCAAGCTCCTACGAGCAGTACTTC. Amino acid sequence: CASTPSSYEQYF.

This clonotype was picked up a small number of times. V usage is TRBV12-3 or TRBV12-4 and J usage is TRBJ1-2; 9 bases match TRBD1. Germline trimming cut 5 bases from V and 0 bases from J; bases unmatched to any gene: 16. This CDR3 has 19 amino acids. CDR3 amino acids: CASSTPRTGELVANYGYTF. Written as DNA, the CDR3 is TGTGCCAGCAGTACCCCGCGGACAGGGGAATTGGTGGCTAACTATGGCTACACCTTC.

In its sample, this clonotype was seen once. The chain employs TRBV11-3 and TRBJ2-1; 8 positions match TRBD2. CDR1 and CDR2 from the germline V gene are SGHNT and YENEEA. V shed 2 bases, J shed 15 bases, and the junction held 9 bases outside the gene matches. CDR3 length equals 13 residues. The CDR3 spells CASSLRDSGAPFF. The CDR3 DNA is TGTGCCAGCAGCTTACGAGATAGCGGGGCGCCGTTCTTC. The complete variable domain, with remaining parts taken from reference TRBV11-3 and TRBJ2-1, reads EAGVVQSPRYKIIEKKQPVAFWCNPISGHNTLYWYLQNLGQGPELLIRYENEEAVDDSQLPKDRFSAERLKGVDSTLKIQPAELGDSAVYLCASSLRDSGAPFFGPGTRLTVL.